These T cell receptor beta chains were read from a single sample in a study of cytomegalovirus exposure and HLA in healthy donors. Some clones are missing from TCRdb's copy, which holds only in-frame ones; the method was immunoSEQ multiplex PCR. In the table there are 120,000 or so clones, more than 75% of which are singletons. Sequenced material: PBMCs. Receptors originate from a woman in her twenties or thirties in good health and CMV-seronegative. The CDR3 runs from the conserved cysteine through the conserved F or W. The D gene is left open where the match is weak. Clone size, where shown, is once, few, many, or a class for clones that have expanded.

TRBJ2-7	NA	TRBV7-8	TRBD1	TGTGCCAGCAGTTCCAGGGGGCGAAGCGAGCAGTACTTC	CASSSRGRSEQYF
TRBJ2-6	NA	TRBV4-1	NA	TGCGCCAGCAGCCAAGGGGGGGCTGGGGCCAACGTCCTGACTTTC	CASSQGGAGANVLTF
TRBJ2-4	NA	TRBV4-1	NA	TGCGCCAGCAGCCAAGATGGGGGGGCCAAAAACATTCAGTACTTC	CASSQDGGAKNIQYF
TRBJ2-7	NA	TRBV5-6	NA	TGTGCCAGCAGCTTGGGCTATCCCTCCTACGAGCAGTACTTC	CASSLGYPSYEQYF
TRBJ2-2	NA	TRBV11-2	TRBD2	TGTGCCAGCAGCTTAGGTTCCAGCGGGGGGGCGAACACCGGGGAGCTGTTTTTT	CASSLGSSGGANTGELFF
TRBJ1-1	NA	TRBV7-2	NA	TGTGCCAGCAGCTTAGTTGGGGCGAACACTGAAGCTTTCTTT	CASSLVGANTEAFF
TRBJ1-1	NA	TRBV30	NA	TGTGCCTGGAGTGTACGGGGTAGGAACACTGAAGCTTTCTTT	CAWSVRGRNTEAFF
TRBJ2-4	NA	TRBV9	TRBD2	TGTGCCAGCAGCGCAGGACTAGCGGGGGGACTAGCCAAAAACATTCAGTACTTC	CASSAGLAGGLAKNIQYF
TRBJ2-1	NA	TRBV6-1	TRBD2	TGTGCCAGCCTGGGACTAGCGGCTAATGAGCAGTTCTTC	CASLGLAANEQFF
TRBJ1-1	NA	TRBV18	NA	TGTGCCAGCTCACCAGGGGGCCTCACTGAAGCTTTCTTT	CASSPGGLTEAFF
TRBJ1-2	NA	TRBV11-2	TRBD1	TGTGCCAGCACCCCGGGACAGGGAACCAACTATGGCTACACCTTC	CASTPGQGTNYGYTF
TRBJ2-7	NA	TRBV13	TRBD1	TGTGCCAGCAGCTTAGGGAAAAGGGACAGGGGCTTC	CASSLGKRDRGF
TRBJ2-7	NA	TRBV14	NA	TGTGCCAGCAGCCAAGATACCTACGAGCAGTACTTC	CASSQDTYEQYF
TRBJ1-5	NA	TRBV7-9	NA	TGTGCCAGCGGCAGGGCTGGCGGTAATCAGCCCCAGCATTTT	CASGRAGGNQPQHF
TRBJ2-3	NA	TRBV5-1	TRBD1	TGCGCCAGCTGGACAGGGGCTAGCACAGATACGCAGTATTTT	CASWTGASTDTQYF
TRBJ1-1	NA	TRBV2	NA	TGTGCCAGCAGTGCCAGGGTAGGCACTGAAGCTTTCTTT	CASSARVGTEAFF
TRBJ1-2	NA	TRBV23-1	TRBD1	TGCGCCAGCAGTCCTCGGGACAGGGCCGGTGGGGATGATGGCTACACCTTC	CASSPRDRAGGDDGYTF
TRBJ1-2	few	TRBV19	NA	TGTGCCAGTACCGGACATAACAACTATGGCTACACCTTC	CASTGHNNYGYTF
TRBJ1-4	once	TRBV7-9	NA	TGTGCCAGCAGCTTAAGTATGGCGGCGATTAATGAAAAACTGTTTTTT	CASSLSMAAINEKLFF
TRBJ2-2	NA	TRBV5-1	NA	TGCGCCAGCAGCTGGGGGGGCGGGGCCCCCAGTACCGGGGAGCTGTTTTTT	CASSWGGGAPSTGELFF
TRBJ2-2	NA	TRBV25-1	NA	TGTGCCAGCAGCGCGAGAGAACTGGACTGGATACGCACCGGGGAGCTGTTTTTT	CASSARELDWIRTGELFF
TRBJ1-2	NA	TRBV5-4	NA	TGTGCCAGCAGCTTGGGGGGCAGGGCTGAGAGGGGCTACACCTTC	CASSLGGRAERGYTF
TRBJ2-1	NA	TRBV6-1	TRBD2	TGTGCCAGCAGGGGACTAGCGGGGACACAGAATGAGCAGTTCTTC	CASRGLAGTQNEQFF
TRBJ2-7	once	TRBV18	TRBD2	TGTGCCAGCTCACCCGGGACTAGCGTTACCGAGCAGTACTTC	CASSPGTSVTEQYF
TRBJ2-3	NA	TRBV4-1	TRBD2	TGCGCCAGCAGCTTCCCGTATAGCGGGGGGGCCGAGGATACGCAGTATTTT	CASSFPYSGGAEDTQYF
TRBJ1-4	NA	TRBV30	NA	TGTGCCTGGAGTCCGATCGGGGGAACTAATGAAAAACTGTTTTTT	CAWSPIGGTNEKLFF
TRBJ2-5	NA	TRBV13	NA	TGTGCCAGCAAACGGAGGGAGAGAGAGACCCAGTACTTC	CASKRRERETQYF
TRBJ2-1	NA	TRBV5-1	NA	TGCGCCAGCAGCTTGGTACGGGGGGCATACAATGAGCAGTTCTTC	CASSLVRGAYNEQFF
TRBJ2-1	NA	TRBV19	NA	TGTGCCAGTAGTATGGGCCGGCTGACGTCCTACAATGAGCAGTTCTTC	CASSMGRLTSYNEQFF
TRBJ2-4	NA	TRBV7-9	NA	TGTGCCAGCAGCTCCCGGACAGAGACGTCAAACATTCAGTACTTC	CASSSRTETSNIQYF
TRBJ2-3	once	TRBV27	TRBD1	TGTGCCAGCAGTAGGACAGGGAGCACAGATACGCAGTATTTT	CASSRTGSTDTQYF
TRBJ1-2	NA	TRBV29-1	NA	TGCAGCGTTGAAGATATACGGGGGAACTATGGCTACACCTTC	CSVEDIRGNYGYTF
TRBJ2-7	NA	TRBV18	NA	TGTGCCAGCTCACGACGGGTCTACGAGCAGTACTTC	CASSRRVYEQYF
TRBJ2-7	NA	TRBV2	NA	TGTGCCAGCAGTGAAGCGCGCGGACTCCCCGAGCAGTACTTC	CASSEARGLPEQYF
TRBJ2-7	once	TRBV5-6	TRBD2	TGTGCCAGCAGTCCGACTAGCGGGGGGGCCTACGAGCAGTACTTC	CASSPTSGGAYEQYF
TRBJ1-5	once	TRBV19	NA	TGTGCCAGTAGTGTTAGGGCAGACTATAGCAATCAGCCCCAGCATTTT	CASSVRADYSNQPQHF
TRBJ1-2	NA	TRBV28	NA	TGTGCCAGCAGTTTGGCCAGGGAAGGTCATGGCTACACCTTC	CASSLAREGHGYTF
TRBJ2-3	NA	TRBV6-5	NA	TGTGCCAGCAGACCTGACTTCACAGATACGCAGTATTTT	CASRPDFTDTQYF
TRBJ2-7	once	TRBV7-9	TRBD1	TGTGCCAGCAGCCCAGCCTGGGGGGGACAGGGAGGGTACGAGCAGTACTTC	CASSPAWGGQGGYEQYF
TRBJ1-1	NA	TRBV6-5	TRBD1	TGTGCCAGCAGTTACGGCGGAGGGGGCTCGGCCACTGAAGCTTTCTTT	CASSYGGGGSATEAFF
TRBJ1-2	NA	TRBV5-1	TRBD1	TGCGCCAGCAGCTTGGGTGGACAGGGGATCGATGGCTACACCTTC	CASSLGGQGIDGYTF
TRBJ1-1	few	TRBV5-4	TRBD1	TGTGCCAGCAGACCCGCGACAGGGATGAACACTGAAGCTTTCTTT	CASRPATGMNTEAFF
TRBJ2-1	NA	TRBV7-3	NA	TGTGCCAGCAGCCCCCGTAGAGTCCTCTACAATGAGCAGTTCTTC	CASSPRRVLYNEQFF
TRBJ1-6	NA	TRBV18	NA	TGTGCCAGCTCACCAGAAGCGTCGGGTTATAATTCACCCCTCCACTTT	CASSPEASGYNSPLHF
TRBJ2-1	NA	TRBV5-4	TRBD2	TGTGCCAGCAGCTTGTCGGCTAGCGGGCGCTCCTACAATGAGCAGTTCTTC	CASSLSASGRSYNEQFF
TRBJ2-7	NA	TRBV5-1	NA	TGCGCCAGCAGCTTAGCAAACTACTACGAGCAGTACTTC	CASSLANYYEQYF
TRBJ1-2	once	TRBV6-6	NA	TGTGCCAGCGGAAAACAGGGTTCGGGCAACTATGGCTACACCTTC	CASGKQGSGNYGYTF
TRBJ1-6	NA	TRBV9	TRBD1	TGTGCCAGCAGCGTAGAGGGACAGAATTCACCCCTCCACTTT	CASSVEGQNSPLHF
TRBJ2-5	NA	TRBV2	TRBD2	TGTGCCAGCAGTGACTTCTATAGCGGGGGGGGCCGGGAGACCCAGTACTTC	CASSDFYSGGGRETQYF
TRBJ2-1	NA	TRBV5-6	TRBD1	TGTGCCAGCAGACTACTCCGGACAGGGGGGAATGAGCAGTTCTTC	CASRLLRTGGNEQFF
TRBJ2-1	many	TRBV7-9	TRBD1	TGTGCCACCTCCCAGGACAGGGGCTACAATGAGCAGTTCTTC	CATSQDRGYNEQFF
TRBJ2-2	NA	TRBV27	NA	TGTGCCAGCAGGCATCAGGGGAAGAACACCGGGGAGCTGTTTTTT	CASRHQGKNTGELFF
TRBJ1-2	NA	TRBV6-1	NA	TGTGCCAGCATTCTTGACAGTAACTATGGCTACACCTTC	CASILDSNYGYTF
TRBJ2-5	NA	TRBV6-1	TRBD1	TGTGCCAGCAGTCCCCGACAGGGGGCGAGGGAGACCCAGTACTTC	CASSPRQGARETQYF
TRBJ2-3	NA	TRBV19	TRBD2	TGTGCCAGTAGCAATCCGGGACTAGTGCGTGATACGCAGTATTTT	CASSNPGLVRDTQYF
TRBJ1-2	NA	TRBV7-2	NA	TGTGCCAGCAGCTTAGATCCGGTTTTAGGCTACACCTTC	CASSLDPVLGYTF
TRBJ1-2	NA	TRBV7-2	TRBD1	TGTGCCAGCAGCGCAGCCGGGACAGCGGGCTATGGCTACACCTTC	CASSAAGTAGYGYTF
TRBJ1-5	NA	TRBV6-1	NA	TGTGCCAGTCACAGGGATAGCAATCAGCCCCAGCATTTT	CASHRDSNQPQHF
TRBJ2-5	few	TRBV6-1	TRBD2	TGTGCCAGCAGACTAGCGGGGGGAAAAGAGACCCAGTACTTC	CASRLAGGKETQYF